Reported below is one T cell receptor (beta chain). What it binds is unknown. This specimen belongs to a study of shared clonotypes between healthy human individuals. General study results and limits: Incomplete sequencing of sorted subsets was indicated by rarefaction despite large depth.

This table comes from immunoSEQ multiplex PCR, and its TCRdb copy is limited to in-frame clones, with some not included. Here the sample spans some 2,100,000 clones, 85% to 95% being singletons. CD45RO-negative CD8 cells positively selected for CCR7 made up the naive population, which excluded terminally differentiated effector memory CD45RA+ cells. Adults of Caucasian background living in Nashville, Tennessee made up all donors. The TCR was taken from a man aged 18 to 29 in good health. Some clones in this sample may be carry-over from other donors' samples. Sequencing used naive CD8+ T cells from PBMCs.

CDR3 amino acids: CASSPPRGQATEAFF. The CDR3 nucleotides are TGTGCCAGCAGTCCCCCGCGGGGTCAAGCTACTGAAGCTTTCTTT. V gene TRBV28 combines with J gene TRBJ1-1, with D hard to call. There are 15 residues in the CDR3. V lost 5 bases, J lost 5 bases, and 18 bases lay in between. Germline CDR1 MDHEN, CDR2 SYDVKM.